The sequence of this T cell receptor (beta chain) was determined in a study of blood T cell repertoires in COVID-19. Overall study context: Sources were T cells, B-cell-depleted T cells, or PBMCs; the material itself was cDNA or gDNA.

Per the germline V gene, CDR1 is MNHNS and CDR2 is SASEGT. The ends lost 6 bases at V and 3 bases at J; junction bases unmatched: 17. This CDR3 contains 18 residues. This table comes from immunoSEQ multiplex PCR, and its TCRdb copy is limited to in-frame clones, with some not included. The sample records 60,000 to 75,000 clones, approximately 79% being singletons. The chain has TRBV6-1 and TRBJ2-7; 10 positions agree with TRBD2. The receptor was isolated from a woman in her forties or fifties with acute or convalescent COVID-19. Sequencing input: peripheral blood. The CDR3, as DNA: TGTGCCAGCAGAGAAAGACTAGCGGGCTCTACGACCTTCTACGAGCAGTACTTC. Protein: CASRERLAGSTTFYEQYF.